These 5 T cell receptor beta chains share one sample of origin, sequenced in a study of blood T cell repertoires in COVID-19. Measured with immunoSEQ multiplex PCR; TCRdb has only the in-frame clones, and not every one. This table holds some 200,000 clones, 90% found once. The sample taken for sequencing was peripheral blood. The source is a man between 45 and 60 years old with acute or convalescent COVID-19.

The chain employs TRBV15 and TRBJ2-7, with 10 nucleotides matching TRBD2. The CDR3 has 14 amino acids. CDR1 LNHNV and CDR2 YYDKDF come from the germline V gene (reference sequence). Trimming took 2 bases from V and 3 from J; bases not matched to a gene: 1. The CDR3 DNA reads as TGTGCCACCAGCAGAAGGACTAGCGGCTACGAGCAGTACTTC. Translating it yields CATSRRTSGYEQYF.

V is TRBV7-9 and J is TRBJ1-1; no firm D call. The CDR3 totals 14 residues. The V gene lost 4 bases and the J gene lost 5 bases, with 14 bases spanning the gap. The germline V gene has CDR1 SEHNR and CDR2 FQNEAQ (reference sequence). In DNA form, the CDR3 reads TGTGCCAGCAGCTCATCGGGTCTGAGGACTGAAGCTTTCTTT. It encodes CASSSSGLRTEAFF.

The chain employs TRBV6-1 and TRBJ1-5; D ambiguous. Deletions cut 1 base from V and 10 bases from J, with 14 bases between. Germline V CDR1 and CDR2: MNHNS, SASEGT. There are 14 residues in the CDR3. The CDR3 here is CASSEVGPGHPQHF. CDR3 sequence (DNA): TGTGCCAGCAGTGAAGTAGGCCCGGGTCACCCCCAGCATTTT.

The chain links TRBV18 to TRBJ2-1; the D gene is possibly TRBD2 (5 bases). Trimming took off 8 bases at V and 7 bases at J, with 18 bases between the two ends. Looked up from germline, CDR1 is KGHSH and CDR2 is LQKENI. The length of the CDR3 is 14 residues. CDR3 nucleotide sequence: TGTGCCAGCGCCACGGGAAGTCCCCGGAATGAGCAGTTCTTC. Amino acids: CASATGSPRNEQFF.

This rearrangement joins TRBV30 to TRBJ1-6; D gene unclear. Looked up from germline, CDR1 is GTSNPN and CDR2 is SVGIG (reference sequence). With 0 bases removed from V and 12 bases from J, the gap between germline ends came to 15 bases. The CDR3 has 14 residues. CDR3: CAWSVLTDDQPLHF. CDR3 in DNA: TGTGCCTGGAGTGTATTGACTGACGATCAACCCCTCCACTTT.